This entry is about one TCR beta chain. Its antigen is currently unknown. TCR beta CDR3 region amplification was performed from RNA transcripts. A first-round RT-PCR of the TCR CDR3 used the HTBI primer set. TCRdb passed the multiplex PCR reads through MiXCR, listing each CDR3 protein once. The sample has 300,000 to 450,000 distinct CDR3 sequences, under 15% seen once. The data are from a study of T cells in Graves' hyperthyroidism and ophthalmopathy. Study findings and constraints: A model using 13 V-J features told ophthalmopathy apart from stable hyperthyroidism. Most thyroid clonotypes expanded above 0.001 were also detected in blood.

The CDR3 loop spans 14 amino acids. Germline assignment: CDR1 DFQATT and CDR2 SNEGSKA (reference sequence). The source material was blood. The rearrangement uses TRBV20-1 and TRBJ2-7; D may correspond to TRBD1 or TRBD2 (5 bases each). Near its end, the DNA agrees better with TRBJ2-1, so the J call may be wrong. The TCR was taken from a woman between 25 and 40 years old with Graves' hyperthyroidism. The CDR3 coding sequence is TGCAGTGCTAGAGAAAGGGGACGTGCCTACGAGCAGTTCTTC. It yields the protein CSARERGRAYEQFF.